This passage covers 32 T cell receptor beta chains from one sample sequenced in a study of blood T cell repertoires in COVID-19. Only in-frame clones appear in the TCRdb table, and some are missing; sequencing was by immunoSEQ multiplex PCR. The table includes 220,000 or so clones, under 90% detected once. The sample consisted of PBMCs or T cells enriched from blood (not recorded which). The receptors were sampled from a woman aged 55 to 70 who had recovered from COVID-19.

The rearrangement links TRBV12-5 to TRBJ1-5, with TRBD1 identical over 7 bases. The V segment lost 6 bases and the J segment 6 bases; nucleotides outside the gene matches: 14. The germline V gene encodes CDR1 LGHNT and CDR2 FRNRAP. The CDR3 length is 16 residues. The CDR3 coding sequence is TGTGCTAGTGGAGCCTCGACAGGGCCCCTCACTCAGCCCCAGCATTTT. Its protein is CASGASTGPLTQPQHF.

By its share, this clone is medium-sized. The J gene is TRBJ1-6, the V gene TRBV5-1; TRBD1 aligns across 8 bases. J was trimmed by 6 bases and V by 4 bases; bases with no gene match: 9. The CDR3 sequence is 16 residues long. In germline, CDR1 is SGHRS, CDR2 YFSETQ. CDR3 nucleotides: TGCGCCAGCAGCAGCGGACAGGGTCCCGGTAATTCACCCCTCCACTTT. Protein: CASSSGQGPGNSPLHF.

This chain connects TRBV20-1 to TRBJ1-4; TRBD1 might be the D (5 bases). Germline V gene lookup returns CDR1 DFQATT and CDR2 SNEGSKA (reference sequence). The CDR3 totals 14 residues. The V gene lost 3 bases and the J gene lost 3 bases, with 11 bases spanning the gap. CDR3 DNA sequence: TGCAGTGCTAGTAGGTGGGGCCCTAATGAAAAACTGTTTTTT. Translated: CSASRWGPNEKLFF.

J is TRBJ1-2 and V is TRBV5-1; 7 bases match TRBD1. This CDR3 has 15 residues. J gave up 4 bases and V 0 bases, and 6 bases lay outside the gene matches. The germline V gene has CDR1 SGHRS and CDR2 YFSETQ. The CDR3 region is CASSLGQGIPYGYTF. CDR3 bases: TGCGCCAGCAGCTTGGGACAGGGCATACCCTATGGCTACACCTTC.

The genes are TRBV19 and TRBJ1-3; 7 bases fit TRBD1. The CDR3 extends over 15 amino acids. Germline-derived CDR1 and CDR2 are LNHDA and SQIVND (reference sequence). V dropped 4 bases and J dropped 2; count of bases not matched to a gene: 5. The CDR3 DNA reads TGTGCCAGTAGTACCCAAGACAGGGCTGGAAACACCATATATTTT. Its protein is CASSTQDRAGNTIYF.

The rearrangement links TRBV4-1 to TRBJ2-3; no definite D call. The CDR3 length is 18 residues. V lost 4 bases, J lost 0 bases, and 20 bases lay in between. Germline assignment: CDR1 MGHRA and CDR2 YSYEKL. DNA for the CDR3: TGCGCCAGCAGCCCTATTCCCCGCTTACGTGCTAGCACAGATACGCAGTATTTT. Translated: CASSPIPRLRASTDTQYF.

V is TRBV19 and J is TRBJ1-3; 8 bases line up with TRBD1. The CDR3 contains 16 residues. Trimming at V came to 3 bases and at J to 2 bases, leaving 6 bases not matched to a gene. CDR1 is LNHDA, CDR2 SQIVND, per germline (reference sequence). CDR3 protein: CASSMPSQGAGNTIYF. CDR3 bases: TGTGCCAGTAGTATGCCCTCACAGGGGGCTGGAAACACCATATATTTT.

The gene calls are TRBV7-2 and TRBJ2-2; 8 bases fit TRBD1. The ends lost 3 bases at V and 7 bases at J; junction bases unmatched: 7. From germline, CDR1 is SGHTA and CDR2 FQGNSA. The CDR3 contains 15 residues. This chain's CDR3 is CASSFTGGAHGELFF. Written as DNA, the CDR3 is TGTGCCAGCAGCTTCACAGGGGGAGCTCACGGGGAGCTGTTTTTT.

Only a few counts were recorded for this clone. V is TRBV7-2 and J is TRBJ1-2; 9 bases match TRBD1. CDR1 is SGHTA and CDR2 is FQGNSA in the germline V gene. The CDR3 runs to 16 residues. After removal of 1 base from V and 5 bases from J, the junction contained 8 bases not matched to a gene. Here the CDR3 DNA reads TGTGCCAGCAGCTTAGTAGCTGACGGGACAGGGTATGGCTACACCTTC. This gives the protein CASSLVADGTGYGYTF.

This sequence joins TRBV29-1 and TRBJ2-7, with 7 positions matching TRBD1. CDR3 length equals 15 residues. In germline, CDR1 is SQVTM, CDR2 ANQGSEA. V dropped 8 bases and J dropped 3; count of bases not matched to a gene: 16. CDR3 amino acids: CSILRQGRGNYEQYF. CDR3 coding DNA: TGCAGCATCCTAAGACAGGGTAGGGGGAACTACGAGCAGTACTTC.

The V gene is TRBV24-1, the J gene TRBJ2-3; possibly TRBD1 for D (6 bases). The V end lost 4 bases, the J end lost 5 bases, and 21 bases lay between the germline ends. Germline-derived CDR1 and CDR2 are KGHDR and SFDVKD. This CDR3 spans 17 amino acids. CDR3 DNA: TGTGCCACCAGTGACGACACAACCGGGACATCAGGAGATACGCAGTATTTT. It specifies CATSDDTTGTSGDTQYF.

The CDR3 DNA follows: TGCGCCAGCAGCTTGACGGTTTCCTCTGGGGCCAACGTCCTGACTTTC. Translating gives CASSLTVSSGANVLTF. The chain recombines TRBV5-1 with TRBJ2-6, with D hard to call. The CDR3 has 16 amino acids. V was trimmed by 1 base and J by 0 bases, leaving 8 bases between them. Germline lookup yields CDR1 SGHRS and CDR2 YFSETQ.

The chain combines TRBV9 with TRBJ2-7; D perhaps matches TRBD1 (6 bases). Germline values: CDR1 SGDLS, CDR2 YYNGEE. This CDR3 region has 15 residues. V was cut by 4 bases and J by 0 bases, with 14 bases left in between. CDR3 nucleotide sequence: TGTGCCAGCAGCCCCCGACAGGTGAGCTCCTACGAGCAGTACTTC. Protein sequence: CASSPRQVSSYEQYF.

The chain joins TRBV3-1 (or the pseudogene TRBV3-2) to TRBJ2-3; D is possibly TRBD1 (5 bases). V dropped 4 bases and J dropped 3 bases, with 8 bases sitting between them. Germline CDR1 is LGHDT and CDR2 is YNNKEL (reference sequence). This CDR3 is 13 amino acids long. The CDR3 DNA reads TGTGCCAGCAGCCGGGGCCTGACAGATACGCAGTATTTT. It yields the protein CASSRGLTDTQYF.

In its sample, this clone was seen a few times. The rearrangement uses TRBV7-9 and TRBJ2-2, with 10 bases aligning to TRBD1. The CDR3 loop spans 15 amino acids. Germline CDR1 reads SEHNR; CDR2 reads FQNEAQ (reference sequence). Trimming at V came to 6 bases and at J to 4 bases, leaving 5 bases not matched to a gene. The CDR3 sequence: CASSSGTGATGELFF. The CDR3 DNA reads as TGTGCCAGCAGTTCCGGGACAGGGGCCACCGGGGAGCTGTTTTTT.

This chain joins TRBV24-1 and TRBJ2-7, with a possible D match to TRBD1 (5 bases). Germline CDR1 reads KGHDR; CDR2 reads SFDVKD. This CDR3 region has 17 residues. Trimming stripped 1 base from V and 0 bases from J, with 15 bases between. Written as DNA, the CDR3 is TGTGCCACCAGTGATTTAAGTAGTACAGGTTACTCCTACGAGCAGTACTTC. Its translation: CATSDLSSTGYSYEQYF.

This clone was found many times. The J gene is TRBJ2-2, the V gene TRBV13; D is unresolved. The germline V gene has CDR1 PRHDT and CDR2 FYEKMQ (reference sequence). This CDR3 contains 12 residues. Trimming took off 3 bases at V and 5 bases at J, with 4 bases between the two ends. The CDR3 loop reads CASSFGTGELFF. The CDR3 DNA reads TGTGCCAGCAGCTTCGGGACCGGGGAGCTGTTTTTT. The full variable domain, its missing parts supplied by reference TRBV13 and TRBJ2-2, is AAGVIQSPRHLIKEKRETATLKCYPIPRHDTVYWYQQGPGQDPQFLISFYEKMQSDKGSIPDRFSAQQFSDYHSELNMSSLELGDSALYFCASSFGTGELFFGEGSRLTVL.

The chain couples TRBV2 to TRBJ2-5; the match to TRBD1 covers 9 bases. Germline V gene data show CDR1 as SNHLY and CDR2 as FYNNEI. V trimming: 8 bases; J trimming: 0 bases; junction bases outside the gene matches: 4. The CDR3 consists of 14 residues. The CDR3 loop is CASPGTGYQETQYF. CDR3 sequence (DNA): TGTGCCAGCCCCGGGACAGGGTACCAAGAGACCCAGTACTTC.

The CDR3 bases are TGCGCCAGCAGCCAAGATTTTATCAGGGGACAGGGATATGGCTACACCTTC. As protein: CASSQDFIRGQGYGYTF. The rearrangement links TRBV4-1 to TRBJ1-2, with TRBD1 matching over 9 bases. CDR3 size: 17 residues. Germline V gives CDR1 MGHRA, CDR2 YSYEKL. V trimming: 0 bases; J trimming: 5 bases; junction bases outside the gene matches: 10.

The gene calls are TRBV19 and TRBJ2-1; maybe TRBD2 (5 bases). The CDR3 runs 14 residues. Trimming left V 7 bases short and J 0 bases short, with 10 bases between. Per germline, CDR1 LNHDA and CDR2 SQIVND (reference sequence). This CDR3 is CASTPGGSYNEQFF. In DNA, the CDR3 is TGTGCCAGTACGCCCGGAGGCTCCTACAATGAGCAGTTCTTC.

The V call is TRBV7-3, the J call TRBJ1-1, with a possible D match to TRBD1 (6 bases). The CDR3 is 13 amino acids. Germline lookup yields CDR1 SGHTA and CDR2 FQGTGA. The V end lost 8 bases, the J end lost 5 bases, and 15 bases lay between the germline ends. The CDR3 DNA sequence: TGTGCCAGCGCCGAACAGGGAGGGACTGAAGCTTTCTTT. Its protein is CASAEQGGTEAFF.

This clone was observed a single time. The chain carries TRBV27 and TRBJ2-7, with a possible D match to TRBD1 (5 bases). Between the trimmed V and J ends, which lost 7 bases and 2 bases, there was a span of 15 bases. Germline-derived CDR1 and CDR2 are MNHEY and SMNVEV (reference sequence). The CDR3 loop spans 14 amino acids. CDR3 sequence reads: CASTSSRTPYEQYF. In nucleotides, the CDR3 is TGTGCCAGCACCTCGTCCCGGACACCCTACGAGCAGTACTTC.

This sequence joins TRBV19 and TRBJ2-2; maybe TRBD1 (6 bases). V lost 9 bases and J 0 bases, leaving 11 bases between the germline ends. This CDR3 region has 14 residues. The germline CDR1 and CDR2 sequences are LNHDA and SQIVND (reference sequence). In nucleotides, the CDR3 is TGTGCCAGCGAAAGGACAGCGAACACCGGGGAGCTGTTTTTT. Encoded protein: CASERTANTGELFF.

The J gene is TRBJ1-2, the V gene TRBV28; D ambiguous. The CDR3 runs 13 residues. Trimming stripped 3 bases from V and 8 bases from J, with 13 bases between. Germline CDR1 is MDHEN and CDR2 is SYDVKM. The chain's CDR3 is CASSFFAGPGYTF. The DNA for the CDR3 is TGTGCCAGCAGTTTCTTTGCGGGCCCAGGCTACACCTTC.

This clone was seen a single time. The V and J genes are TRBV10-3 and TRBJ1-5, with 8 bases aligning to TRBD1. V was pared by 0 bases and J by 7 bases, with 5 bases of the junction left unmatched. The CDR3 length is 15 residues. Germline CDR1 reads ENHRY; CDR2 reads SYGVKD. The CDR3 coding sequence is TGTGCCATCAGTGAGTCACAGGGGGGAAACCAGCCCCAGCATTTT. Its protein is CAISESQGGNQPQHF.

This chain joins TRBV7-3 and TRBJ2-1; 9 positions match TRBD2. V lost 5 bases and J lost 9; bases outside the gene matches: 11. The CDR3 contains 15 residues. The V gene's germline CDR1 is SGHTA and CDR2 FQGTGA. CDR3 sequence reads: CASSRRIAGAGEQFF. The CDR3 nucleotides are TGTGCCAGCAGCCGGCGGATAGCGGGGGCGGGTGAGCAGTTCTTC. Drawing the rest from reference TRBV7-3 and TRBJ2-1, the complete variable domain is GAGVSQTPSNKVTEKGKYVELRCDPISGHTALYWYRQSLGQGPEFLIYFQGTGAADDSGLPNDRFFAVRPEGSVSTLKIQRTERGDSAVYLCASSRRIAGAGEQFFGPGTRLTVL.

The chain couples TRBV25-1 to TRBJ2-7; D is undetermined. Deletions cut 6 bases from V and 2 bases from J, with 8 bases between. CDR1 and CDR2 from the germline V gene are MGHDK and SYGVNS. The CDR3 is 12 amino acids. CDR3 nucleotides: TGTGCCAGCAGCTTTGGCCCCTACGAGCAGTACTTC. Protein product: CASSFGPYEQYF.

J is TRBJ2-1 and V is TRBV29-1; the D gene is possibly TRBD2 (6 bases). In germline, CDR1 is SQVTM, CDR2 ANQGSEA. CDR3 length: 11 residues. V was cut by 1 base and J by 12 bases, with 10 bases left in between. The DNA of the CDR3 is TGCAGCGTTGAAGGGGGAGGAGGGCAGTTCTTC. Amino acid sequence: CSVEGGGGQFF.

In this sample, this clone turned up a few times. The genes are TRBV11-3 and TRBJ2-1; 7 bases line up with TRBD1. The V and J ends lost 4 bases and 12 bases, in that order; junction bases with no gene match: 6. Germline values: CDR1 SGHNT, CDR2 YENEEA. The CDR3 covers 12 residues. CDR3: CASSSTGAPQFF. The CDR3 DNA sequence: TGTGCCAGCAGCTCCACAGGGGCCCCGCAGTTCTTC.

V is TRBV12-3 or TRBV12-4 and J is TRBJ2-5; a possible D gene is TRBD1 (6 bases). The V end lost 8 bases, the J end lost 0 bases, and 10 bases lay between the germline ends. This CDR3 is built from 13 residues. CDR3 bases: TGTGCCAGCGGACGGGACAACCAAGAGACCCAGTACTTC. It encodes CASGRDNQETQYF.

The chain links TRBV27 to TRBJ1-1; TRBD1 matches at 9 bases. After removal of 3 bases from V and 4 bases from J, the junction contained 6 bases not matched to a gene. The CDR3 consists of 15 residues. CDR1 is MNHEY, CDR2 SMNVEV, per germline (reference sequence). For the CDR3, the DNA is TGTGCCAGCAGTTTGGGACAGGGTGGGAGCACTGAAGCTTTCTTT. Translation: CASSLGQGGSTEAFF.

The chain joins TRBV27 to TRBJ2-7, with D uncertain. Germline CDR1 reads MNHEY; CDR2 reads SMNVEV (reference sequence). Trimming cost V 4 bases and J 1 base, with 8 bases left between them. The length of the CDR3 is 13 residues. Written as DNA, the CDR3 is TGTGCCAGCAGTTCTACTCAATCCTACGAGCAGTACTTC. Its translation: CASSSTQSYEQYF.